This TCR beta chain stems from a study of T cell changes during pregnancy in multiple sclerosis. In germline, CDR1 is SQVTM, CDR2 ANQGSEA. The CDR3 totals 14 residues. Trimming stripped 4 bases from V and 0 bases from J, with 12 bases between. Assay used: immunoSEQ multiplex PCR; TCRdb lists only in-frame clones, some missing. The table shows some 19,000 clones, with 80% to 90% occurring only once. The genes are TRBV29-1 and TRBJ1-1; no clear D gene. The sequencing here drew on CD8+ T cells from peripheral blood mononuclear cells, taken after pregnancy. This TCR derives from a female donor in good health, enrolled as a control in a pregnancy study. DNA of the CDR3: TGCAGCGTTGGGGTGACGGGGATGAACACTGAAGCTTTCTTT. Protein sequence: CSVGVTGMNTEAFF. Variable domain in full (rest from reference TRBV29-1 and TRBJ1-1): SAVISQKPSRDICQRGTSLTIQCQVDSQVTMMFWYRQQPGQSLTLIATANQGSEATYESGFVIDKFPISRPNLTFSTLTVSNMSPEDSSIYLCSVGVTGMNTEAFFGQGTRLTVV.